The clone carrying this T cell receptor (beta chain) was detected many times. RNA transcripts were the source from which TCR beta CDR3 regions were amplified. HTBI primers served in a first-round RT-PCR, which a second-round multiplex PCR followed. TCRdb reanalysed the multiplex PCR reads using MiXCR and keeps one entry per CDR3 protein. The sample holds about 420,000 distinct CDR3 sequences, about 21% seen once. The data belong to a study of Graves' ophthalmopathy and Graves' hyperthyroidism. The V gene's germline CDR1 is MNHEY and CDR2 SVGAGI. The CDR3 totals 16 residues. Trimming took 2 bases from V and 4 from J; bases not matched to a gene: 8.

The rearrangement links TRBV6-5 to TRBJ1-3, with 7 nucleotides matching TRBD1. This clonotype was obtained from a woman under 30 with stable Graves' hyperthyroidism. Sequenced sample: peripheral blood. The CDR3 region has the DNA TGTGCCAGCAGTTACGGGGGAGGGGGCCGCGGAAACACCATATATTTT. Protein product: CASSYGGGGRGNTIYF.